These 5 T cell receptor beta chains originate from one sample sequenced in a study of T cell changes during pregnancy in multiple sclerosis. Here immunoSEQ multiplex PCR was the method, and the copy in TCRdb shows in-frame clones only, minus some. Among fewer than 95,000 clones listed, 90% to 95% were seen once. Sequencing used peripheral blood, obtained in the third trimester of pregnancy. These receptors were collected from a female donor with multiple sclerosis, enrolled in a pregnancy study.

V gene TRBV4-3 combines with J gene TRBJ2-1; D possibly corresponds to TRBD2 (5 bases). This CDR3 region has 16 residues. Per germline, CDR1 LGHNA and CDR2 YSLEER. V lost 0 bases and J lost 7, with 16 bases in between. The CDR3 loop reads CASSQDRTPNWNEQFF. DNA for the CDR3: TGCGCCAGCAGCCAAGATCGGACTCCTAACTGGAATGAGCAGTTCTTC.

The rearrangement uses TRBV19 and TRBJ1-5; D perhaps matches TRBD1 (6 bases). CDR1 and CDR2 (germline): LNHDA, SQIVND (reference sequence). V lost 7 bases, J lost 1 base, and 11 bases lay in between. This CDR3 has 14 residues. The CDR3 DNA follows: TGTGCCAGTACTACAGGGCTGAGCAATCAGCCCCAGCATTTT. Translated, it gives CASTTGLSNQPQHF.

The chain employs TRBV7-3 and TRBJ2-5; D is unclear. This CDR3 spans 14 amino acids. Germline V gene sequence: CDR1 SGHTA, CDR2 FQGTGA. Trimming cost V 1 base and J 1 base, with 7 bases left between them. CDR3 sequence: CASSLSGSQETQYF. The CDR3 region has the DNA TGTGCCAGCAGCTTAAGTGGCTCCCAAGAGACCCAGTACTTC. Full variable domain (missing parts from reference TRBV7-3 and TRBJ2-5): GAGVSQTPSNKVTEKGKYVELRCDPISGHTALYWYRQSLGQGPEFLIYFQGTGAADDSGLPNDRFFAVRPEGSVSTLKIQRTERGDSAVYLCASSLSGSQETQYFGPGTRLLVL.

The chain carries TRBV9 and TRBJ2-2, with 8 bases matching TRBD1. The ends lost 5 bases at V and 4 bases at J; junction bases unmatched: 10. CDR3 size: 16 residues. The germline V gene encodes CDR1 SGDLS and CDR2 YYNGEE. In nucleotides, the CDR3 is TGTGCCAGCAGAACAGGGGGAAGCCCCCTCACCGGGGAGCTGTTTTTT. Translated, it gives CASRTGGSPLTGELFF.

The chain combines TRBV5-5 with TRBJ2-2; 10 nucleotides agree with TRBD1. The CDR3 has 16 amino acids. The J segment lost 7 bases and the V segment lost 4 bases, leaving 10 bases of the junction unmatched. Germline V gene lookup returns CDR1 SGHKS and CDR2 YYEKEE (reference sequence). DNA for the CDR3: TGTGCCAGCAGCCAACGCCGGGACAGGGGACACGGGGAGCTGTTTTTT. Translated: CASSQRRDRGHGELFF.